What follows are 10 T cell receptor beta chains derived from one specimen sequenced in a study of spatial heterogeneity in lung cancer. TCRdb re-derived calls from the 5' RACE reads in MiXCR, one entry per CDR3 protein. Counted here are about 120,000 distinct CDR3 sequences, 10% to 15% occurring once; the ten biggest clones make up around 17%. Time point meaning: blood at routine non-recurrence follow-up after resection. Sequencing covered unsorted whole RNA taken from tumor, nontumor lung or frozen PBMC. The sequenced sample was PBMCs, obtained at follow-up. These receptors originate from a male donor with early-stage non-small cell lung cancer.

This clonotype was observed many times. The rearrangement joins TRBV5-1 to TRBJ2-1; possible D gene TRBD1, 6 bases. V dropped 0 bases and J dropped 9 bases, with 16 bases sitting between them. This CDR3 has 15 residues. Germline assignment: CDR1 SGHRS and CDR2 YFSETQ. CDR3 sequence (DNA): TGCGCCAGCAGCTTGGCGGCAGGGGTAAAGGGTGAGCAGTTCTTC. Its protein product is CASSLAAGVKGEQFF.

CDR3 region: CASSARVGYEQYF. The DNA of the CDR3 is TGCGCCAGCAGCGCCAGGGTGGGCTACGAGCAGTACTTC. This chain uses TRBV5-1 with TRBJ2-7; D may be TRBD1 (5 bases). This CDR3 is built from 13 residues. Between the trimmed V and J ends, which lost 4 bases and 3 bases, there was a span of 11 bases. Germline values: CDR1 SGHRS, CDR2 YFSETQ.

The CDR3 protein is CSIVAPRWDEQYF. In DNA form, the CDR3 reads TGCAGTATAGTAGCCCCTCGATGGGACGAGCAGTACTTC. The chain couples TRBV20-1 to TRBJ2-7; D call uncertain. CDR3 size: 13 residues. CDR1 DFQATT and CDR2 SNEGSKA come from the germline V gene (reference sequence). V was clipped by 8 bases and J by 5 bases, with 19 bases between them.

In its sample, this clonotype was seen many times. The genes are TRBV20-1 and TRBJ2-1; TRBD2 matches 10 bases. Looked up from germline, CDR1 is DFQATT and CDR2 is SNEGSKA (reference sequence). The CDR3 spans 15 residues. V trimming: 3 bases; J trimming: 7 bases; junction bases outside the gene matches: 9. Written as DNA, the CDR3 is TGCAGTGCTAGTCCCACTAGCGGGGTACTTAATGAGCAGTTCTTC. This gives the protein CSASPTSGVLNEQFF.

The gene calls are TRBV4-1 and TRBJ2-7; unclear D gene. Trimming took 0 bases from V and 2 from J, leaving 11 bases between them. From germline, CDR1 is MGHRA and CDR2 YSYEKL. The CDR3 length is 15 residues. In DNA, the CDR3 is TGCGCCAGCAGCCAAGAACCGGGCTTTACCTACGAGCAGTACTTC. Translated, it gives CASSQEPGFTYEQYF.

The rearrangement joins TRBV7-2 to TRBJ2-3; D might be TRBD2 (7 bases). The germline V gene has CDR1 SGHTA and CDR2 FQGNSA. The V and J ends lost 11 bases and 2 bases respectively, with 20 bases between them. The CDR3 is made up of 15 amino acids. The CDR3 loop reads CASPAGAITTDTQYF. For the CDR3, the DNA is TGTGCCTCACCGGCGGGGGCCATCACCACAGATACGCAGTATTTT.

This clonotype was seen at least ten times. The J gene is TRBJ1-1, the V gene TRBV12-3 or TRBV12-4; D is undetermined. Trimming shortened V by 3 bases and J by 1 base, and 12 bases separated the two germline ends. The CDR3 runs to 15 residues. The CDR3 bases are TGTGCCAGCAGTTTCGTGCCGACATCGAACACTGAAGCTTTCTTT. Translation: CASSFVPTSNTEAFF.

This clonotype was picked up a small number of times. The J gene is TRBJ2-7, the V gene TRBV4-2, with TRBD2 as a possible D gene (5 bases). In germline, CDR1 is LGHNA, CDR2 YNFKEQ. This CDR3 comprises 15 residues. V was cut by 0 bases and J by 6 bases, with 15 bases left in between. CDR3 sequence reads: CASSQEVEGWGEQYF. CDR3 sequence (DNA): TGTGCCAGCAGCCAAGAGGTAGAGGGTTGGGGCGAGCAGTACTTC.

The CDR3 coding sequence is TGTGCCAGCAGCTTGGGGGACAGGGGGGAGACCCAGTACTTC. It yields the protein CASSLGDRGETQYF. The J gene is TRBJ2-5, the V gene TRBV5-4, with 11 bases matching TRBD1. The CDR3 runs to 14 residues. V was clipped by 0 bases and J by 5 bases; unmatched bases: 0. Looked up from germline, CDR1 is SGHNT and CDR2 is YYREEE (reference sequence).

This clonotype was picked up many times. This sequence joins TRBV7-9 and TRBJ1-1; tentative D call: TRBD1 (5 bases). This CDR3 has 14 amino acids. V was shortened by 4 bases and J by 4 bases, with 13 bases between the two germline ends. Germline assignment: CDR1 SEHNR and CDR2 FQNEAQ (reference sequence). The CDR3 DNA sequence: TGTGCCAGCAGCTCCGAAGGGGTGGGCACTGAAGCTTTCTTT. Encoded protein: CASSSEGVGTEAFF.